A few counts support the clone carrying this T cell receptor (beta chain). This record comes from a study of CD8+ T cells in alopecia areata. In the study overall: For the treated group, dosing was oral tofacitinib at 5 to 10 mg twice daily.

PBMC-derived CD4+ and CD8+ T cells were sorted. RNA was extracted and reverse transcribed into cDNA as the sequencing template. The assay was immunoSEQ multiplex PCR, and TCRdb's table has in-frame clones only and misses some. The data show some 130,000 clones, with 45% to 50% seen just once and roughly 20% held by the top ten. Germline V CDR1 and CDR2: SEHNR, FQNEAQ (reference sequence). Between the trimmed V and J ends, which lost 2 bases and 4 bases, there was a span of 8 bases. This CDR3 contains 14 residues. This chain uses TRBV7-9 with TRBJ1-4; D gene uncertain. This sequence originates from a human donor with alopecia areata. Sequenced here: CD8+ T cells sorted from blood, sampled at week 0. CDR3 coding DNA: TGTGCCAGCAGCTTAAACGGAGTTAATGAAAAACTGTTTTTT. Translated: CASSLNGVNEKLFF. Together with reference TRBV7-9 and TRBJ1-4, the CDR3 gives the full variable domain: DTGVSQNPRHKITKRGQNVTFRCDPISEHNRLYWYRQTLGQGPEFLTYFQNEAQLEKSRLLSDRFSAERPKGSFSTLEIQRTEQGDSAMYLCASSLNGVNEKLFFGSGTQLSVL.